This TCR beta chain was captured in a study of T cell changes during pregnancy in multiple sclerosis. Clones were sequenced by immunoSEQ multiplex PCR, and TCRdb holds only the in-frame ones, with some missing. The sample lists approximately 9,300 clones, under 85% occurring once. The CDR3 is 19 residues long. Germline lookup yields CDR1 SGHTS and CDR2 YDEGEE. V shed 1 base and J shed 0 bases, with 21 bases lying between them. The rearrangement links TRBV5-8 to TRBJ2-3; TRBD2 might be the D (7 bases). The specimen comprised CD8+ T cells from peripheral blood mononuclear cells, sampled in the third trimester of pregnancy. The TCR comes from a female donor in good health, enrolled as a control in a pregnancy study. CDR3 sequence reads: CASSLSGGARGASTDTQYF. The CDR3 region has the DNA TGTGCCAGCAGCTTGAGTGGAGGGGCTCGGGGGGCGAGCACAGATACGCAGTATTTT.